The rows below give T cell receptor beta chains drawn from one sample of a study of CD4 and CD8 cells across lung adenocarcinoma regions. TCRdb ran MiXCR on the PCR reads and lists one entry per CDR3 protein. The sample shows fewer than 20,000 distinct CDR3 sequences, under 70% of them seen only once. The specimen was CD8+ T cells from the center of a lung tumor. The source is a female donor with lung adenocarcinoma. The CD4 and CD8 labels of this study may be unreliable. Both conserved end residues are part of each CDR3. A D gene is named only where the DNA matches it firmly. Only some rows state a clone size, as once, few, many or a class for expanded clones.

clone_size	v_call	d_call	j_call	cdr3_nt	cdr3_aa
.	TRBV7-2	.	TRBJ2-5	TGTGCCAGCAGCTCTGGACCCGGGGGGCCCCGAGAGACCCAGTACTTC	CASSSGPGGPRETQYF
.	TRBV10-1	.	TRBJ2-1	TGCGCCAGCAGTGTAGTCCAGGGAGGTGAGCAGTTCTTC	CASSVVQGGEQFF
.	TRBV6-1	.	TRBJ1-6	TGTGCCAGCAGCCATGAGGGGTTCGGTTCACCCCTCCACTTT	CASSHEGFGSPLHF
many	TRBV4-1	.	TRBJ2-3	TGCGCCAGCAGCCAAGGAGAAGCAGATACGCAGTATTTT	CASSQGEADTQYF
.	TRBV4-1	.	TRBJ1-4	TGCGCCAGCAGCCAAGTGCTCGACTTGACTAATGAAAAACTGTTTTTT	CASSQVLDLTNEKLFF
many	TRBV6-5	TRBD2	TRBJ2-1	TGTGCCAGCAGTTCAACCCGGGGGGGCGTGTGGAATGAGCAGTTCTTC	CASSSTRGGVWNEQFF
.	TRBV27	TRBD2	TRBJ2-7	TGTGCCAGCAGTTTATTCCCATCGGGACTAGCGGGGGGCTCCTACGAGCAGTACTTC	CASSLFPSGLAGGSYEQYF
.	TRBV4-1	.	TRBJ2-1	TGCGCCAGCAGACCTCGAACAGGGTATGACGAGCAGTTCTTC	CASRPRTGYDEQFF
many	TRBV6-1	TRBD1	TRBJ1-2	TGTGCCAGCATCGACGTGAGACAGGGGAACTATGGCTACACCTTC	CASIDVRQGNYGYTF
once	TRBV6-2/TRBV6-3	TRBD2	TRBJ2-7	TGTGCCAGCAGTTCATCTTGGACTAGCGACGAGCAGTACTTC	CASSSSWTSDEQYF
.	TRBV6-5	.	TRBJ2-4	TGTGCCAGCAGTTCGGGGGAGGGGGCCACAAATACTCAGTATTTC	CASSSGEGATNTQYF
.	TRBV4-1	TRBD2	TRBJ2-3	TGCGCCAGCAGCCAAGGAACAAGCGGGGGCCTTAGCCCAGATACGCAGTATTTC	CASSQGTSGGLSPDTQYF
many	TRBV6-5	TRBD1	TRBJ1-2	TGTGCCAGCAGTTACTCCTCACAGGGGGCTAACTATGGCTACACCTTC	CASSYSSQGANYGYTF